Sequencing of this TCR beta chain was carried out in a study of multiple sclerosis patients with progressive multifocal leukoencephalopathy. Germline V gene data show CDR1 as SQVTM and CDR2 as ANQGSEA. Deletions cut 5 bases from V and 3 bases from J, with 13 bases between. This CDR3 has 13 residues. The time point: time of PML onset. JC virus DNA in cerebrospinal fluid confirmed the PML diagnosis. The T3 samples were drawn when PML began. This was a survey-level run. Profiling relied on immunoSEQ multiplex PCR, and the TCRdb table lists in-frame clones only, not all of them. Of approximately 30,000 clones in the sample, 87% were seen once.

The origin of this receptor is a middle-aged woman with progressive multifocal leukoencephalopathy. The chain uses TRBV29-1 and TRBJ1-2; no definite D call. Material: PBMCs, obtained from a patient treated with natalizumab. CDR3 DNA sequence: TGCAGCGTTTACAACCCCGGGGACTATGGCTACACCTTC. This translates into CSVYNPGDYGYTF.